This T cell receptor beta chain stems from a study of control samples from healthy donors and cancer patients. Trimming at V came to 0 bases and at J to 6 bases, leaving 0 bases not matched to a gene. The length of the CDR3 is 13 residues. CDR1 and CDR2 (germline): SGHRS, YFSETQ. This table comes from immunoSEQ multiplex PCR, and its TCRdb copy is limited to in-frame clones, with some not included. This sample carries roughly 120,000 clones, around nine tenths of them seen once, and the ten largest clones take approximately 2.3%. Comment on this clone: The sample carries other DNA sequences with the same CDR3.

V is TRBV5-1 and J is TRBJ2-1, with 7 bases that match TRBD1. The clonotype comes from a woman between 65 and 79 years old in good health. The material sequenced was blood. CDR3 sequence: CASSLGQGNEQFF. The CDR3 DNA follows: TGCGCCAGCAGCTTGGGACAGGGCAATGAGCAGTTCTTC.